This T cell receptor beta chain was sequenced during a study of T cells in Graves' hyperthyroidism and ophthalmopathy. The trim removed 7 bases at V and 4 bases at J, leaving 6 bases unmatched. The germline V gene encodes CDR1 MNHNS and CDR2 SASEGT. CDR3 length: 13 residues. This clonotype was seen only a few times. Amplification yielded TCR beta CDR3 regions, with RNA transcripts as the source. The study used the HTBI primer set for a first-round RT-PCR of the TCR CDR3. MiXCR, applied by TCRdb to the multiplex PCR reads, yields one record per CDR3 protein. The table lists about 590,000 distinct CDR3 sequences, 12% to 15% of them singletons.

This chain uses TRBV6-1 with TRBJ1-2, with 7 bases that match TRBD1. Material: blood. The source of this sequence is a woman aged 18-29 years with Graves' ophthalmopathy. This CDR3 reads CASNRDSLYGYTF. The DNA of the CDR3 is TGTGCCAGCAACCGGGACAGTCTCTATGGCTACACCTTC.